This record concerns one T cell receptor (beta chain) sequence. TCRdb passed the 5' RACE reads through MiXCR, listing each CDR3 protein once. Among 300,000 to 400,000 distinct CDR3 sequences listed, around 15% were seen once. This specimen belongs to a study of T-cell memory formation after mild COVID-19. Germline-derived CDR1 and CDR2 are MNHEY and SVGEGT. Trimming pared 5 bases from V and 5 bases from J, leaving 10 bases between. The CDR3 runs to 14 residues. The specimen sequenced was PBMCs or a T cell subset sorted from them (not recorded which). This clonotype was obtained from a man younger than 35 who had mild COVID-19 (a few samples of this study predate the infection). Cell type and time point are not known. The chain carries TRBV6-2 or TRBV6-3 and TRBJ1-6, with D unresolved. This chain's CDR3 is CASSLAGHNSPLHF. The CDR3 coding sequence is TGTGCCAGCAGTCTGGCAGGCCATAATTCACCCCTCCACTTT.